This entry lists 25 T cell receptor beta chains sequenced from one sample in a study of regulatory T cells in long-lasting Graves disease. As for time point: persistent/refractory GD, antithyroid drugs over 5 years with positive TRAb. Making the TCR library involved RNA that had been extracted from PBMCs. Investigators prepared the TCR beta libraries by applying iRepertoire HTBI primers and Arm-PCR of CDR3 regions. One entry per CDR3 protein results from TCRdb running MiXCR on the multiplex PCR reads. There are over 650,000 distinct CDR3 sequences in the sample; about 30% occur only once, and around 42% lies in the top ten. Material: peripheral blood mononuclear cells (PBMCs), obtained when the disease was refractory, from a patient treated with antithyroid drugs. The receptors here all came from a female donor with Graves disease.

This chain uses TRBV25-1 with TRBJ2-1, with 13 bases identical to TRBD2. The CDR3 totals 14 residues. J gave up 9 bases and V 6 bases, and 5 bases lay outside the gene matches. CDR1 is MGHDK and CDR2 is SYGVNS in the germline V gene. The CDR3 here is CASSGLAGVGEQFF. The CDR3 DNA reads as TGTGCCAGCAGCGGACTAGCGGGAGTGGGTGAGCAGTTCTTC.

This clonotype has more than one count but fewer than ten. The chain carries TRBV12-3 or TRBV12-4 and TRBJ1-1; TRBD1 might be the D (6 bases). V was pared by 4 bases and J by 4 bases, with 10 bases between. This CDR3 contains 13 residues. The CDR3 loop reads CASSSGASTEAFF. Written as DNA, the CDR3 is TGTGCCAGCAGTTCGGGGGCGAGCACTGAAGCTTTCTTT.

The rearrangement links TRBV20-1 to TRBJ1-1; D gene ambiguous. V shed 2 bases and J shed 6 bases, with 7 bases lying between them. The CDR3 has 11 residues. Germline-derived CDR1 and CDR2 are DFQATT and SNEGSKA (reference sequence). The CDR3 reads CSARMRAEAFF. The CDR3 DNA reads as TGCAGTGCTAGAATGAGGGCTGAAGCTTTCTTT.

This clonotype has a single count. V is TRBV6-1 and J is TRBJ2-7; a weak D match, TRBD2 (5 bases). The CDR3 extends over 13 amino acids. CDR1 is MNHNS, CDR2 SASEGT, per germline. V was trimmed by 4 bases and J by 3 bases, leaving 10 bases between them. In DNA, the CDR3 is TGTGCCAGCAGTGGGACTGTCAACTACGAGCAGTACTTC. Its protein product is CASSGTVNYEQYF.

The chain carries TRBV11-2 and TRBJ2-1, with 8 bases matching TRBD2. This CDR3 contains 16 residues. V shed 0 bases and J 9 bases; nucleotides not matched to a gene: 10. Germline lookup yields CDR1 SGHAT and CDR2 FQNNGV. The CDR3 coding sequence is TGTGCCAGCAGCTTAGATCGAGGACTAGCTATTTTTGAGCAGTTCTTC. Protein product: CASSLDRGLAIFEQFF. The entire variable domain, with the rest obtained from reference TRBV11-2 and TRBJ2-1, is as follows: EAGVAQSPRYKIIEKRQSVAFWCNPISGHATLYWYQQILGQGPKLLIQFQNNGVVDDSQLPKDRFSAERLKGVDSTLKIQPAKLEDSAVYLCASSLDRGLAIFEQFFGPGTRLTVL.

Ten or more counts support this clonotype. V gene TRBV20-1 combines with J gene TRBJ2-5; a weak D match, TRBD1 (6 bases). V gave up 6 bases and J gave up 2 bases, with 16 bases separating them. Germline-derived CDR1 and CDR2 are DFQATT and SNEGSKA (reference sequence). The length of the CDR3 is 14 residues. In DNA form, the CDR3 reads TGCAGTGCCCTGACAGGCATCGGTCAAGAGACCCAGTACTTC. Encoded protein: CSALTGIGQETQYF.

J is TRBJ1-4 and V is TRBV5-4; perhaps TRBD1 as D (5 bases). V was shortened by 1 base and J by 8 bases, with 9 bases between the two germline ends. The germline gives CDR1 SGHNT, CDR2 YYREEE (reference sequence). CDR3 length: 13 residues. The CDR3 loop reads CASSLRGVEKLFF. CDR3 coding DNA: TGTGCCAGCAGCTTGCGAGGGGTCGAAAAACTGTTTTTT.

This clonotype was seen only a few times. The chain couples TRBV2 to TRBJ1-4; no reliable D call. The length of the CDR3 is 12 residues. Germline V gives CDR1 SNHLY, CDR2 FYNNEI. Trimming took 8 bases from V and 4 from J, leaving 8 bases between them. Here the CDR3 reads CASRGGNEKLFF. The CDR3 DNA sequence: TGTGCCAGCCGCGGTGGTAATGAAAAACTGTTTTTT.

This clonotype occurred many times. The chain uses TRBV6-1 and TRBJ2-7; the D is unclear. The V gene lost 5 bases and the J gene lost 7 bases, with 9 bases spanning the gap. Germline V gene lookup returns CDR1 MNHNS and CDR2 SASEGT. The CDR3 is 11 residues long. DNA for the CDR3: TGTGCCAGCAGTCCTAAAAGGGAGCAGTACTTC. Amino acids: CASSPKREQYF.

Ten or more counts support this clonotype. The chain couples TRBV11-2 to TRBJ2-7, with D unclear. The germline V gene has CDR1 SGHAT and CDR2 FQNNGV. The V gene lost 3 bases and the J gene lost 3 bases, with 9 bases spanning the gap. The CDR3 runs to 13 residues. CDR3 sequence reads: CASSFNRNYEQYF. The CDR3 DNA reads as TGTGCCAGCAGCTTTAACAGAAACTACGAGCAGTACTTC.

This chain links TRBV6-2 or TRBV6-3 with TRBJ1-5; 9 nucleotides line up with TRBD1. V shed 6 bases and J 7 bases; nucleotides not matched to a gene: 7. Per germline, CDR1 MNHEY and CDR2 SVGEGT. The CDR3 sequence is 14 residues long. CDR3 sequence (DNA): TGTGCCAGCAGCCCCGGGACAGGGTGGCAGCCCCAGCATTTT. Encoded protein: CASSPGTGWQPQHF.

V is TRBV9 and J is TRBJ2-6; D is ambiguous. CDR1 and CDR2 (germline): SGDLS, YYNGEE. The CDR3 loop spans 15 amino acids. V was pared by 4 bases and J by 0 bases, with 8 bases between. The CDR3, as DNA: TGTGCCAGCAGCCCCCCTACCTCTGGGGCCAACGTCCTGACTTTC. It is translated as CASSPPTSGANVLTF.

Only a few counts were recorded for this clonotype. The chain carries TRBV12-5 and TRBJ2-2, with TRBD2 identical over 7 bases. This CDR3 region has 17 residues. V lost 0 bases, J lost 7 bases, and 11 bases stayed unmatched. The germline V gene has CDR1 LGHNT and CDR2 FRNRAP. The CDR3 DNA follows: TGTGCTAGTGGTTTGGTCGTCTCTAGCGGCCATGGCGGGGAGCTGTTTTTT. It specifies CASGLVVSSGHGGELFF.

The rearrangement joins TRBV5-1 to TRBJ2-7, with D unclear. CDR3 length: 14 amino acids. Germline V gene sequence: CDR1 SGHRS, CDR2 YFSETQ. V lost 5 bases to trimming and J lost 4 bases, with 16 bases between them. This CDR3 reads CASSFTVDSYEQYF. The CDR3 DNA sequence: TGCGCCAGCAGTTTCACAGTAGACTCGTACGAGCAGTACTTC.

The chain joins TRBV9 to TRBJ1-2; no clear D gene. Germline V gene data show CDR1 as SGDLS and CDR2 as YYNGEE. V dropped 4 bases and J dropped 5 bases, with 15 bases sitting between them. The CDR3 loop spans 14 amino acids. The CDR3 loop reads CASSPRVSSYGYTF. CDR3 nucleotides: TGTGCCAGCAGCCCCCGTGTTTCGAGTTATGGCTACACCTTC. The full variable domain, rest sourced from reference TRBV9 and TRBJ1-2, is DSGVTQTPKHLITATGQRVTLRCSPRSGDLSVYWYQQSLDQGLQFLIQYYNGEERAKGNILERFSAQQFPDLHSELNLSSLELGDSALYFCASSPRVSSYGYTFGSGTRLTVV.

This clonotype was observed a few times. This chain joins TRBV28 and TRBJ1-5; TRBD1 is a possible D gene (6 bases). This CDR3 spans 15 amino acids. From germline, CDR1 is MDHEN and CDR2 SYDVKM. Trimming left V 7 bases short and J 0 bases short, with 13 bases between. CDR3: CASNSLQGSNQPQHF. DNA for the CDR3: TGTGCCAGCAACAGCCTACAGGGTAGCAATCAGCCCCAGCATTTT.

V is TRBV27 and J is TRBJ2-7; D remains ambiguous. V lost 4 bases to trimming and J lost 2 bases, with 12 bases between them. In germline, CDR1 is MNHEY, CDR2 SMNVEV (reference sequence). The CDR3 is 14 residues long. As DNA, the CDR3 is TGTGCCAGCAGTTCCACGAGGATAACCTACGAGCAGTACTTC. Protein product: CASSSTRITYEQYF.

This clonotype has only a few counts. V gene TRBV6-1 combines with J gene TRBJ1-2, with 7 bases identical to TRBD1. Germline V lookup: CDR1 MNHNS, CDR2 SASEGT. The trim removed 7 bases at V and 3 bases at J, leaving 11 bases unmatched. The CDR3 is 15 amino acids. This CDR3 is CASITARDSHYGYTF. For the CDR3, the DNA is TGTGCCAGCATTACGGCCCGGGACAGCCACTATGGCTACACCTTC.

The chain recombines TRBV9 with TRBJ1-2, with a tentative D call TRBD1 (5 bases). Germline lookup yields CDR1 SGDLS and CDR2 YYNGEE. The V end lost 0 bases, the J end lost 7 bases, and 13 bases lay between the germline ends. The CDR3 is made up of 14 amino acids. The CDR3 coding sequence is TGTGCCAGCAGCGTAGAGGTCGAGGGGTCTGGCTACACCTTC. Amino acid sequence: CASSVEVEGSGYTF. Full variable domain (remainder filled in from reference TRBV9 and TRBJ1-2): DSGVTQTPKHLITATGQRVTLRCSPRSGDLSVYWYQQSLDQGLQFLIQYYNGEERAKGNILERFSAQQFPDLHSELNLSSLELGDSALYFCASSVEVEGSGYTFGSGTRLTVV.

This clonotype has only a few counts. The V and J genes are TRBV12-3 or TRBV12-4 and TRBJ1-2, with 9 bases that match TRBD1. With V trimmed by 6 bases and J by 8 bases, 13 bases remained unmatched. This CDR3 is built from 15 residues. CDR3 amino acids: CASRSAGTGWRGYTF. As DNA, the CDR3 is TGTGCCAGCAGATCAGCCGGGACAGGGTGGAGGGGCTACACCTTC.

The chain uses TRBV3-1 and TRBJ1-2; 7 bases fit TRBD1. With 0 bases clipped from V and 3 bases from J, the junction kept 4 bases outside the gene matches. The germline gives CDR1 LGHDT, CDR2 YNNKEL (reference sequence). The CDR3 extends over 15 amino acids. The CDR3 here is CASSQDQQGYYGYTF. The CDR3 DNA reads as TGTGCCAGCAGCCAAGACCAACAGGGGTACTATGGCTACACCTTC. The full variable domain, completed using reference TRBV3-1 and TRBJ1-2, is DTAVSQTPKYLVTQMGNDKSIKCEQNLGHDTMYWYKQDSKKFLKIMFSYNNKELIINETVPNRFSPKSPDKAHLNLHINSLELGDSAVYFCASSQDQQGYYGYTFGSGTRLTVV.

This clonotype was seen only a few times. The chain links TRBV6-1 to TRBJ1-5, with 7 bases aligning to TRBD1. Germline assignment: CDR1 MNHNS and CDR2 SASEGT. This CDR3 is 14 amino acids long. V shed 10 bases and J 1 base; nucleotides not matched to a gene: 7. CDR3 sequence reads: CATRQGWSNQPQHF. As DNA, the CDR3 is TGTGCCACCCGACAGGGTTGGAGCAATCAGCCCCAGCATTTT.

This clonotype appeared a few times. The V call is TRBV5-1, the J call TRBJ1-1; the D gene is possibly TRBD1 (5 bases). Germline V gene lookup returns CDR1 SGHRS and CDR2 YFSETQ. The CDR3 spans 14 residues. Trimming shortened V by 3 bases and J by 3 bases, and 12 bases separated the two germline ends. The CDR3 bases are TGCGCCAGCAGCTGGGACTTAAAGGACACTGAAGCTTTCTTT. As protein: CASSWDLKDTEAFF.

This clonotype was recorded at least ten times. V is TRBV6-1 and J is TRBJ1-2; D not certain. The CDR3 has 12 amino acids. The V gene lost 4 bases and the J gene lost 8 bases, with 11 bases spanning the gap. The germline CDR1 and CDR2 sequences are MNHNS and SASEGT. The CDR3 sequence: CASSVVMGGYTF. In DNA form, the CDR3 reads TGTGCCAGCAGTGTGGTGATGGGGGGCTACACCTTC.

In its sample, this clonotype was seen many times. The chain uses TRBV12-3 or TRBV12-4 and TRBJ1-5; tentative D call: TRBD1 (5 bases). Trimming took 4 bases from V and 2 from J, leaving 21 bases between them. The CDR3 is made up of 18 amino acids. CDR3 amino acids: CASSSPRGTQHGNQPQHF. The CDR3 DNA reads as TGTGCCAGCAGTTCCCCCCGAGGGACGCAGCATGGCAATCAGCCCCAGCATTTT.